Given below is one T cell receptor beta chain in context. Its specificity is not known. Produced via immunoSEQ multiplex PCR; TCRdb's table is partial and in-frame only. The sample contains about 110,000 clones, approximately 89% of which appear only once. These data originate in a study of OX40 agonist ivuxolimab in advanced cancers. Findings and limits, study-wide: Patients with a partial response at 0.1-3.0 mg/kg had among the lowest clonal expansion.

With V trimmed by 6 bases and J by 1 base, 4 bases remained unmatched. This CDR3 contains 15 residues. CDR1 and CDR2 from the germline V gene are SGHTA and FQGNSA. The rearrangement uses TRBV7-2 and TRBJ2-1; the match to TRBD1 covers 9 bases. This sequence originates from an adult with an advanced solid tumor such as melanoma, head and neck, liver or kidney cancer. The specimen was CD4+ or CD8+ T cells sorted from blood, collected in a trial of the OX40 agonist ivuxolimab. For the CDR3, the DNA is TGTGCCAGCAGTCTAGACAGGGGGTCCTACAATGAGCAGTTCTTC. This translates into CASSLDRGSYNEQFF. Using reference TRBV7-2 and TRBJ2-1 for the parts outside the CDR3, the full variable domain is GAGVSQSPSNKVTEKGKDVELRCDPISGHTALYWYRQSLGQGLEFLIYFQGNSAPDKSGLPSDRFSAERTGGSVSTLTIQRTQQEDSAVYLCASSLDRGSYNEQFFGPGTRLTVL.